This T cell receptor (beta chain) was found in a study of blood T cell repertoires in COVID-19. Only in-frame clones appear in the TCRdb table, and some are missing; sequencing was by immunoSEQ multiplex PCR. The top ten clones hold just over 9.5% of a sample with about 350,000 clones, about 87% of them seen once. With 5 bases removed from V and 0 bases from J, the gap between germline ends came to 14 bases. This CDR3 has 15 residues. Germline CDR1 and CDR2: MNHEY and SVGEGT. It was during active infection that Seattle patients were enrolled and then longitudinally followed. The sample comprised peripheral blood. This sequence originates from a man aged 25-45 years with COVID-19, enrolled during active disease. This rearrangement joins TRBV6-2 or TRBV6-3 to TRBJ2-7; tentatively, D is TRBD1 (5 bases). The CDR3 DNA sequence: TGTGCCAGCAGTCCCACAGGTACCTACTCCTACGAGCAGTACTTC. As protein: CASSPTGTYSYEQYF.